These 4 T cell receptor beta chains originate from one sample sequenced in a study of cytomegalovirus exposure and HLA in healthy donors. With 60 Vbeta and 13 Jbeta primers, the PCR was carried out. Clones were sequenced by immunoSEQ multiplex PCR, and TCRdb holds only the in-frame ones, with some missing. This table holds some 150,000 clones, roughly 72% found once. Sample: PBMCs. These receptors came from a man aged 25-40 years in good health and CMV-seronegative.

The table lists this clone with a few counts. The chain couples TRBV19 to TRBJ1-1, with 9 bases aligning to TRBD1. The CDR3 totals 16 residues. Germline V gives CDR1 LNHDA, CDR2 SQIVND (reference sequence). V gave up 0 bases and J gave up 3 bases; unmatched junction bases: 5. CDR3 DNA sequence: TGTGCCAGTAGTATAGACCCGGGACAGGGCCACACTGAAGCTTTCTTT. Amino acid sequence: CASSIDPGQGHTEAFF. The variable domain in full, completed from reference TRBV19 and TRBJ1-1, reads DGGITQSPKYLFRKEGQNVTLSCEQNLNHDAMYWYRQDPGQGLRLIYYSQIVNDFQKGDIAEGYSVSREKKESFPLTVTSAQKNPTAFYLCASSIDPGQGHTEAFFGQGTRLTVV.

CDR3 amino acids: CASRATQQGSYGYTF. The CDR3 region has the DNA TGTGCCAGCAGGGCGACCCAACAGGGTTCCTATGGCTACACCTTC. The chain employs TRBV5-6 and TRBJ1-2, with D maybe TRBD1 (6 bases). The germline CDR1 and CDR2 sequences are SGHDT and YYEEEE. The CDR3 is 15 residues long. Trimming shortened V by 5 bases and J by 4 bases, and 18 bases separated the two germline ends.

Note on this clone: This same CDR3 is encoded by further DNA sequences in the sample. The chain links TRBV5-1 to TRBJ2-3; D unresolved. This CDR3 contains 15 residues. The ends were cut back, 0 bases at V and 0 bases at J, with 8 bases in the middle. Germline CDR1 is SGHRS and CDR2 is YFSETQ. In DNA, the CDR3 is TGCGCCAGCAGCTTGGATTCTACGAGCACAGATACGCAGTATTTT. Translated: CASSLDSTSTDTQYF.

The chain couples TRBV28 to TRBJ1-2; unclear D gene. Germline lookup yields CDR1 MDHEN and CDR2 SYDVKM. The CDR3 is 13 amino acids. Trimming took 0 bases from V and 6 from J, leaving 8 bases between them. In DNA form, the CDR3 reads TGTGCCAGCAGTTTATGGCAGTCCGATGGCTACACCTTC. Amino acids: CASSLWQSDGYTF.